These 4 T cell receptor beta chains were all obtained from the same sample, sequenced in a study of T cell repertoires in cytomegalovirus infection. Their antigens are not known. TCRdb recomputed calls from the reads with MiXCR, one row per CDR3 protein. The sample consists of 700,000 to 900,000 distinct CDR3 sequences, almost 30% of them appearing once. The sequences come from cultured CD8+ T cells from PBMCs, collected from culture after CMV antigen stimulation. The receptors stem from a human donor in good health (CMV status not recorded). Some clones in this sample may be carry-over from other donors' samples.

This rearrangement joins TRBV3-1 to TRBJ2-2; unclear D gene. V was pared by 1 base and J by 4 bases, with 10 bases between. This CDR3 has 15 residues. Germline values: CDR1 LGHDT, CDR2 YNNKEL (reference sequence). CDR3 sequence (DNA): TGTGCCAGCAGCCAAGCTTTAGGATCCACCGGGGAGCTGTTTTTT. Protein product: CASSQALGSTGELFF.

The chain joins TRBV10-3 to TRBJ2-2, with D perhaps being TRBD1 or TRBD2 (6 bases each). The germline CDR1 and CDR2 sequences are ENHRY and SYGVKD. The length of the CDR3 is 15 residues. Trimming shortened V by 2 bases and J by 6 bases, and 13 bases separated the two germline ends. CDR3 bases: TGTGCCATCAGTGAGGGGACGGGGGCCCCCGGGGAGCTGTTTTTT. Its translation is CAISEGTGAPGELFF.

V is TRBV7-2 and J is TRBJ2-1; 13 bases are a match to TRBD2. The ends lost 1 base at V and 0 bases at J; junction bases unmatched: 12. CDR1 and CDR2 from the germline V gene are SGHTA and FQGNSA. The CDR3 spans 21 residues. The DNA of the CDR3 is TGTGCCAGCAGCTTAGGGAGGGGTGGACTAGCGGGGGCCAGCTCCTACAATGAGCAGTTCTTC. Translation: CASSLGRGGLAGASSYNEQFF.

This clonotype was found a few times. V and J are TRBV4-2 and TRBJ2-1; 11 nucleotides agree with TRBD2. CDR1 LGHNA and CDR2 YNFKEQ come from the germline V gene. The CDR3 covers 16 residues. V was clipped by 0 bases and J by 7 bases; unmatched bases: 5. For the CDR3, the DNA is TGTGCCAGCAGCCAAGATATGCTAGCGGGGGGAAATGAGCAGTTCTTC. It translates to CASSQDMLAGGNEQFF.